This TCR beta chain was sequenced during a study of T cell repertoires in cytomegalovirus infection. Turning to the study itself: Newly reported HLA-C-restricted and thoroughly characterized HLA-B-restricted CMV epitopes were employed. Indicated by public TCR beta signatures were CMV infection and matching HLA type.

TCRdb used MiXCR to reprocess the reads, holding one entry per CDR3 protein. The sample has under 850,000 distinct CDR3 sequences, around a third seen once. Germline V lookup: CDR1 MGHRA, CDR2 YSYEKL. CDR3 length: 19 residues. V was pared by 3 bases and J by 1 base, with 24 bases between. Study findings and constraints: It was HLA-C-restricted CMV-specific TCR beta clonotypes that dominated the response ex vivo.

On this clonotype itself: Its specificity is unknown.

The rearrangement joins TRBV4-1 to TRBJ2-5, with D possibly being TRBD1 (8 bases). This TCR derives from a human donor in good health (CMV status not recorded). Some clones in this sample may be carry-over from other donors' samples. The starting material was cultured PBMCs, obtained from culture after CMV antigen stimulation. The CDR3 nucleotides are TGCGCCAGCAGCCACCAGACAGGGGAGGGGGTATTCGGCCAAGAGACCCAGTACTTC. Its translation is CASSHQTGEGVFGQETQYF.